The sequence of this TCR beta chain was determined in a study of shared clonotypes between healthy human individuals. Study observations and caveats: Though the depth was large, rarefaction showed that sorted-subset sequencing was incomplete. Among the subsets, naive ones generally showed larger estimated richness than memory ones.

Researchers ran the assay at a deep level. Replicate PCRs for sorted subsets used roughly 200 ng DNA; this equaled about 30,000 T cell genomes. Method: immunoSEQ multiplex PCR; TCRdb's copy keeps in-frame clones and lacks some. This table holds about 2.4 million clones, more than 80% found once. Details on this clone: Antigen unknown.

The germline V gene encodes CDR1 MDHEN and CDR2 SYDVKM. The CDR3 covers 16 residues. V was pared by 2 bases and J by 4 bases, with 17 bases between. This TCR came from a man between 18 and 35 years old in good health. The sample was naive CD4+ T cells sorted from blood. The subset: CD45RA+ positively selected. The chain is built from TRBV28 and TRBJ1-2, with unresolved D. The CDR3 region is CASSLVREEWSYGYTF. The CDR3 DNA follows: TGTGCCAGCAGTTTAGTGCGTGAGGAGTGGAGCTATGGCTACACCTTC.